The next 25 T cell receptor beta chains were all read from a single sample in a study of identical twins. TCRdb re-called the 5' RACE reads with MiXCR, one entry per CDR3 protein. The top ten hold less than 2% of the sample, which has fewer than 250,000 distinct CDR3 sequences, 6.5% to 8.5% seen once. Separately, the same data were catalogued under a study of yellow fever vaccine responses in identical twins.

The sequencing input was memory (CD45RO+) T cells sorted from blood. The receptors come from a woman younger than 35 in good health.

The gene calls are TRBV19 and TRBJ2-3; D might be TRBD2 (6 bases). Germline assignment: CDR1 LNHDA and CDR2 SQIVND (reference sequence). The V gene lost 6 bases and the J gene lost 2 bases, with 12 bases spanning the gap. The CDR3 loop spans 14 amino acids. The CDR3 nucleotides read TGTGCCAGTAGGGGACTCAGCTTCACAGATACGCAGTATTTT. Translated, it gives CASRGLSFTDTQYF.

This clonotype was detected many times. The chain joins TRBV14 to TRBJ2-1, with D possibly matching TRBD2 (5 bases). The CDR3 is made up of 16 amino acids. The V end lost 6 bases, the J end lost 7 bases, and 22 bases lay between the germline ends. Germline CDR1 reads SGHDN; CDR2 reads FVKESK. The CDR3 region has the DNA TGTGCCAGCAGTAGCGTTGGTGGGCTTCTGGGGAATGAGCAGTTCTTC. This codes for CASSSVGGLLGNEQFF.

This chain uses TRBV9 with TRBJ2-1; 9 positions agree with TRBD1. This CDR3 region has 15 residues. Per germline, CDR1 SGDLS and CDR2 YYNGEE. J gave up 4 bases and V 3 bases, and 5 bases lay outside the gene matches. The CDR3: CASSGRDRAYNEQFF. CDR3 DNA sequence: TGTGCCAGCAGCGGCCGGGACAGGGCGTACAATGAGCAGTTCTTC.

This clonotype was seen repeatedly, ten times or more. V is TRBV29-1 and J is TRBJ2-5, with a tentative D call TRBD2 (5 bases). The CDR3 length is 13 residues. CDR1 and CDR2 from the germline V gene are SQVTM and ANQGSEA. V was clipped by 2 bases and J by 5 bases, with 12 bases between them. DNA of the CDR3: TGCAGCGTTGAACCGCTAGCCGTGGAGACCCAGTACTTC. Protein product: CSVEPLAVETQYF.

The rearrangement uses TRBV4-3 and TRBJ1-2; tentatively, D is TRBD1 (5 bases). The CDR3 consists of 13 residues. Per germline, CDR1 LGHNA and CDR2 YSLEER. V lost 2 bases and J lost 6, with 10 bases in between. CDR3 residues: CASSQRQGDGYTF. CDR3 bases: TGCGCCAGCAGCCAACGGCAGGGCGATGGCTACACCTTC.

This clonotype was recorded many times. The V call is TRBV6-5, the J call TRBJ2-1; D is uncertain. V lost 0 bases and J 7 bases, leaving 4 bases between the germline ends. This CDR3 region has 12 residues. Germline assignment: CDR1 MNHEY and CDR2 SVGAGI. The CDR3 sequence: CASSYSDNEQFF. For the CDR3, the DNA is TGTGCCAGCAGTTACTCGGATAATGAGCAGTTCTTC.

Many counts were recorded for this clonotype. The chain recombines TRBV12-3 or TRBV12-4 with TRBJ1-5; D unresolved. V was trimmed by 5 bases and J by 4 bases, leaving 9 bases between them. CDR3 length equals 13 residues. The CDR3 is CASSLSRNQPQHF. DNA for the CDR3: TGTGCCAGCAGTCTATCCAGAAATCAGCCCCAGCATTTT.

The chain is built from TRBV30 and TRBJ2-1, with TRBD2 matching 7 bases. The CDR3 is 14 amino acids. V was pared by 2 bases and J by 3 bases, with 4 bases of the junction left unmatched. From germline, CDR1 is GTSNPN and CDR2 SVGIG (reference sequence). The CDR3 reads CAWSKRGDYNEQFF. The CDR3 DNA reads TGTGCCTGGAGTAAGCGGGGAGACTACAATGAGCAGTTCTTC.

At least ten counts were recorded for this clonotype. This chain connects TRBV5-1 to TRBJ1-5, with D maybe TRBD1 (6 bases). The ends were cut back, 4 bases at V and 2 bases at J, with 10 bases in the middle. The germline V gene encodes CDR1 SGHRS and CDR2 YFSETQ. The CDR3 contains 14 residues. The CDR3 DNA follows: TGCGCCAGCAGCCCAGGGGTGGGCAATCAGCCCCAGCATTTT. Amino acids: CASSPGVGNQPQHF.

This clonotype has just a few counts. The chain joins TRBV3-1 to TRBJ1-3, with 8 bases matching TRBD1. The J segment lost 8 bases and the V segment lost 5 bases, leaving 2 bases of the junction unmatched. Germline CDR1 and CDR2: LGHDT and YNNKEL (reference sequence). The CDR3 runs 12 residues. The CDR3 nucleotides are TGTGCCAGCAGCACAGGGGGGGACACCATATATTTT. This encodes CASSTGGDTIYF.

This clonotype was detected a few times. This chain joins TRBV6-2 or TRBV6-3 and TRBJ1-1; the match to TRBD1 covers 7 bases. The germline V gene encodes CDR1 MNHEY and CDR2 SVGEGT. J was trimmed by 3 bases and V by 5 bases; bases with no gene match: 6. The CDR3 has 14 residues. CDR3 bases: TGTGCCAGCAGTCACAGGGGACGGGACACTGAAGCTTTCTTT. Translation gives CASSHRGRDTEAFF.

This CDR3 reads CASSLASASGRTDIYEQYF. CDR3 sequence (DNA): TGTGCCAGCAGCTTAGCGTCGGCTAGCGGGCGTACGGATATATACGAGCAGTACTTC. The genes are TRBV7-6 and TRBJ2-7, with 8 bases identical to TRBD2. This CDR3 spans 19 amino acids. The V gene's germline CDR1 is SGHVS and CDR2 FNYEAQ. V was clipped by 0 bases and J by 4 bases; unmatched bases: 17.

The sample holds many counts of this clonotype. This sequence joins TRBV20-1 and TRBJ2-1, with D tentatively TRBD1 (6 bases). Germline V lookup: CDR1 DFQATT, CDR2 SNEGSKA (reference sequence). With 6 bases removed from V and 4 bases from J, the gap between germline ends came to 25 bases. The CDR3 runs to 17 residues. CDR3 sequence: CSALNRDTGLGYNEQFF. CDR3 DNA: TGCAGTGCCCTTAACCGGGACACGGGGCTCGGATACAATGAGCAGTTCTTC.

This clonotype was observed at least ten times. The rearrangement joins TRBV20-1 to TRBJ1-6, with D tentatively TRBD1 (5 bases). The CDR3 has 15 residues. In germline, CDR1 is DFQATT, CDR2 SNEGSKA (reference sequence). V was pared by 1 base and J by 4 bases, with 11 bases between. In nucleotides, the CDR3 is TGCAGTGCTAGAGCCGGGACGGCGTATAATTCACCCCTCCACTTT. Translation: CSARAGTAYNSPLHF.

The CDR3 here is CSAKPGGPHKGQYF. The CDR3 nucleotides read TGCAGTGCTAAACCCGGGGGGCCCCATAAAGGGCAGTACTTC. This sequence joins TRBV20-1 and TRBJ2-7; maybe TRBD2 (7 bases). This CDR3 has 14 residues. Between the trimmed V and J ends, which lost 4 bases and 9 bases, there was a span of 22 bases. CDR1 and CDR2 from the germline V gene are DFQATT and SNEGSKA (reference sequence).

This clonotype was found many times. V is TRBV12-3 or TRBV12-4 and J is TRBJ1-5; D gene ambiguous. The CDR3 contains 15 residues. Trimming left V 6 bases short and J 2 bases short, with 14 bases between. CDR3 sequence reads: CASRMDPAGNQPQHF. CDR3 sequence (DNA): TGTGCCAGCAGAATGGACCCGGCGGGCAATCAGCCCCAGCATTTT.

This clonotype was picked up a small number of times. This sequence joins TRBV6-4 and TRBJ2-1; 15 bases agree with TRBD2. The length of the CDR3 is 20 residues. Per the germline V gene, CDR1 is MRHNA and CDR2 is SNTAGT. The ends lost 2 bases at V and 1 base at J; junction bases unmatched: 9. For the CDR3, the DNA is TGTGCCAGCAGTGACCAGTTCGGACTAGCGGGGGGGCGGTCCTACAATGAGCAGTTCTTC. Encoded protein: CASSDQFGLAGGRSYNEQFF.

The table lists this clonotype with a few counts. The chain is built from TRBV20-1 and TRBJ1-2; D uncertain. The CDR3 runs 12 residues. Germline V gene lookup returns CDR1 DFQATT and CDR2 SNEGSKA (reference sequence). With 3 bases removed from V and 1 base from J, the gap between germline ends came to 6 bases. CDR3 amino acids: CSASLVNYGYTF. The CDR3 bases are TGCAGTGCTAGTTTAGTTAACTATGGCTACACCTTC.

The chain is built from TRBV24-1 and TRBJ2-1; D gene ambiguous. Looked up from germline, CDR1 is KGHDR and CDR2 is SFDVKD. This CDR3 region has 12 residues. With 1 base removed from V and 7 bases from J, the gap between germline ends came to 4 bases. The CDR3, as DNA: TGTGCCACCAGTGATTTCCGTAATGAGCAGTTCTTC. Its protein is CATSDFRNEQFF.

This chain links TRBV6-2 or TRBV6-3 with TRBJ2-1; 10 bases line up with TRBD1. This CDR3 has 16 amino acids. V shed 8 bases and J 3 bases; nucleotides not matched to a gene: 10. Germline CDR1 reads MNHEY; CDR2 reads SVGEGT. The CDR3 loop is CASRSARDRGYNEQFF. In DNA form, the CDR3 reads TGTGCCAGCCGTTCTGCCCGGGACAGGGGCTACAATGAGCAGTTCTTC.

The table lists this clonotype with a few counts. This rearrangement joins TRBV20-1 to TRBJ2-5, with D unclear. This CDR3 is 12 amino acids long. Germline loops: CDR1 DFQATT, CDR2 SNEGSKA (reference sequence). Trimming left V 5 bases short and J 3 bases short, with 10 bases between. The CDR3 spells CSAAPREETQYF. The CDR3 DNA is TGCAGTGCTGCCCCTAGAGAAGAGACCCAGTACTTC.

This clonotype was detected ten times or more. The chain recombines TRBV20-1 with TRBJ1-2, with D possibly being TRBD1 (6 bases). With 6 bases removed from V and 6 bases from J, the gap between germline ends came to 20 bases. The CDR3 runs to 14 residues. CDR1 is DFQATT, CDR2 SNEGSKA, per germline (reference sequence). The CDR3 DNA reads TGCAGTGCCCAACCCCCGGGACATACTAATGGCTACACCTTC. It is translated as CSAQPPGHTNGYTF.

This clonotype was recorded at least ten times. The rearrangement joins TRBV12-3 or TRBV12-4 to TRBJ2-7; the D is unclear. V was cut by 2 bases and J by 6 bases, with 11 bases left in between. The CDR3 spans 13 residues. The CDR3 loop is CASSLRLGIEQYF. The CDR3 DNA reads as TGTGCCAGCAGTTTACGTCTGGGTATCGAGCAGTACTTC.

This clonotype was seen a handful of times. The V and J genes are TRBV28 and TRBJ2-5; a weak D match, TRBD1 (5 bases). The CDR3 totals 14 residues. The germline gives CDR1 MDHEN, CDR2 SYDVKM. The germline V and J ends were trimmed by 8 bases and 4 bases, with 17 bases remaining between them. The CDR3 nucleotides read TGTGCCAGCCGCCCCGTGGCAGGGATAGAGACCCAGTACTTC. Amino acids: CASRPVAGIETQYF.

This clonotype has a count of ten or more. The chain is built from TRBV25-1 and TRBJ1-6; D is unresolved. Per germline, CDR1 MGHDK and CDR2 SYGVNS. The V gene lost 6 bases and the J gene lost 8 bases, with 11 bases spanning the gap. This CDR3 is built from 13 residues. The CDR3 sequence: CASRVTGYSPLHF. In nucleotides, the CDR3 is TGTGCCAGCAGGGTAACGGGTTATTCACCCCTCCACTTT.